The source of this TCR beta chain is a study of T cells in Graves' hyperthyroidism and ophthalmopathy. The study, taken as a whole, reports: Blood also held most thyroid clonotypes expanded beyond 0.001. Ophthalmopathy was told apart from stable hyperthyroidism by a 13 V-J model. Before onset, by a median of approximately 6.2 months, the model predicted ophthalmopathy.

Diagnoses used clinical symptoms, serum thyroxine and TRAb, thyroid ultrasound and orbital computed tomography. TCR beta CDR3 sequences were amplified from RNA transcripts. The HTBI primer set drove a first-round RT-PCR of the TCR CDR3. TCRdb reprocessed the multiplex PCR reads via MiXCR and lists one record per CDR3 protein. The repertoire holds 530,000 or so distinct CDR3 sequences, with 46% as singletons. The CDR3 is 12 residues long. V was trimmed by 5 bases and J by 6 bases, leaving 10 bases between them. Germline CDR1 LGHNA, CDR2 YNFKEQ. A remark on this clonotype: Its target is not known.

Material for sequencing was peripheral blood or thyroid tissue (not recorded which). The source of this sequence is a woman aged 18-29 years with Graves' hyperthyroidism. The chain uses TRBV4-2 and TRBJ2-5; D not resolved. DNA of the CDR3: TGTGCCAGCAGCTTGGTGACCCAGACCCAGTACTTC. It specifies CASSLVTQTQYF.